The 10 T cell receptor beta chains below were found in one sample sequenced in a study of blood T cell dynamics during melanoma immunotherapy. Some clones are missing from TCRdb's copy, which holds only in-frame ones; the method was immunoSEQ multiplex PCR. The data contain 25,000 to 30,000 clones, approximately 83% of them singletons. Sample time point: week 3, after first cycle of checkpoint inhibitor. Here the sequenced sample was blood, taken from a patient treated with checkpoint blockade. Receptors originate from a human donor with melanoma.

This chain connects TRBV19 to TRBJ2-7; D may be TRBD1 (6 bases). V dropped 3 bases and J dropped 2 bases, with 8 bases sitting between them. In germline, CDR1 is LNHDA, CDR2 SQIVND (reference sequence). The CDR3 is 13 amino acids. DNA of the CDR3: TGTGCCAGTAGTATTGAGGGGGCCTACGAGCAGTACTTC. Translating it yields CASSIEGAYEQYF. The whole variable domain, filled in from reference TRBV19 and TRBJ2-7, reads DGGITQSPKYLFRKEGQNVTLSCEQNLNHDAMYWYRQDPGQGLRLIYYSQIVNDFQKGDIAEGYSVSREKKESFPLTVTSAQKNPTAFYLCASSIEGAYEQYFGPGTRLTVT.

The CDR3 is CASGGRQGQETQYF. CDR3 nucleotide sequence: TGTGCCAGCGGAGGGAGACAGGGACAAGAGACCCAGTACTTC. This sequence joins TRBV2 and TRBJ2-5, with a tentative D call TRBD1 (7 bases). The CDR3 length is 14 residues. Germline CDR1 is SNHLY and CDR2 is FYNNEI. The V end was cut by 8 bases, the J end by 2 bases, with 15 bases between.

The rearrangement joins TRBV6-1 to TRBJ1-2, with TRBD1 as a possible D gene (5 bases). The CDR3 totals 15 residues. V shed 1 base and J shed 5 bases, with 14 bases lying between them. Germline V gene sequence: CDR1 MNHNS, CDR2 SASEGT. The CDR3 protein is CASSEVQFRAYGYTF. The CDR3 DNA reads as TGTGCCAGCAGTGAAGTTCAGTTCAGGGCTTATGGCTACACCTTC.

J is TRBJ1-2 and V is TRBV19, with no clear D. This CDR3 is 12 amino acids long. Trimming removed 8 bases from V and 2 bases from J, with 9 bases in between. Germline CDR1 reads LNHDA; CDR2 reads SQIVND (reference sequence). The CDR3 here is CASRLLNYGYTF. CDR3 coding DNA: TGTGCCAGTCGCCTCCTCAACTATGGCTACACCTTC.

The rearrangement uses TRBV5-1 and TRBJ1-1; no reliable D call. Germline V gene data show CDR1 as SGHRS and CDR2 as YFSETQ. The CDR3 length is 13 residues. V lost 5 bases to trimming and J lost 0 bases, with 8 bases between them. CDR3 nucleotides: TGCGCCAGCAGAAGTGAGATGAACACTGAAGCTTTCTTT. Translation gives CASRSEMNTEAFF.

This chain joins TRBV6-5 and TRBJ2-1, with 12 nucleotides matching TRBD2. V shed 2 bases and J 7 bases; nucleotides not matched to a gene: 6. Per the germline V gene, CDR1 is MNHEY and CDR2 is SVGAGI. The CDR3 is 16 residues long. CDR3 loop: CASSYTPGLAGNEQFF. The CDR3 region has the DNA TGTGCCAGCAGTTACACCCCCGGACTAGCGGGAAATGAGCAGTTCTTC.

This clone was detected only a few times. The CDR3 protein is CASGRGQGTVEQYF. As DNA, the CDR3 is TGTGCCAGCGGTCGGGGACAGGGTACGGTCGAGCAGTACTTC. The chain carries TRBV27 and TRBJ2-7; 9 bases line up with TRBD1. V shed 8 bases, J shed 6 bases, and the junction held 11 bases outside the gene matches. The CDR3 is made up of 14 amino acids. From germline, CDR1 is MNHEY and CDR2 SMNVEV (reference sequence).

The genes are TRBV2 and TRBJ1-6; no clear D. V was trimmed by 3 bases and J by 10 bases, leaving 13 bases between them. The CDR3 is 14 residues long. Per the germline V gene, CDR1 is SNHLY and CDR2 is FYNNEI. The DNA for the CDR3 is TGTGCCAGCAGTGAGACGGAAATTTGGTCACCCCTCCACTTT. It codes for CASSETEIWSPLHF.

The J gene is TRBJ2-2, the V gene TRBV19, with D perhaps matching TRBD1 (6 bases). CDR3 length equals 12 residues. Trimming left V 8 bases short and J 5 bases short, with 9 bases between. CDR1 and CDR2 from the germline V gene are LNHDA and SQIVND (reference sequence). The DNA for the CDR3 is TGTGCCAGTCGTACAGGGACCGGGGAGCTGTTTTTT. This sequence encodes CASRTGTGELFF.

The chain joins TRBV18 to TRBJ1-2, with D maybe TRBD1 (5 bases). This CDR3 spans 13 amino acids. Trimming took off 2 bases at V and 5 bases at J, with 9 bases between the two ends. Germline V gene sequence: CDR1 KGHSH, CDR2 LQKENI. This chain's CDR3 is CASSPDSSYGYTF. DNA of the CDR3: TGTGCCAGCTCACCAGACAGTTCATATGGCTACACCTTC.